This TCR beta chain was sequenced for a study of OX40 agonist ivuxolimab in advanced cancers. Clones were sequenced by immunoSEQ multiplex PCR, and TCRdb holds only the in-frame ones, with some missing. The data show tens of thousands of clones, more than 75% seen once. This CDR3 comprises 15 residues. The germline gives CDR1 KGHSH, CDR2 LQKENI. V was trimmed by 6 bases and J by 2 bases, leaving 17 bases between them. The chain combines TRBV18 with TRBJ2-7; tentatively, D is TRBD1 (6 bases). The receptor comes from an adult with an advanced solid tumor such as melanoma, head and neck, liver or kidney cancer. The specimen was CD4+ or CD8+ T cells sorted from blood, collected in a trial of the OX40 agonist ivuxolimab. The CDR3 loop reads CASSPWGPLTYEQYF. In DNA form, the CDR3 reads TGTGCCAGCTCGCCTTGGGGGCCCCTTACCTACGAGCAGTACTTC.